Below are 9 T cell receptor beta chains sequenced from a single sample in a study of read filtering for tumor transcriptome and immune sequencing. This library used roughly 370 ng RNA and molecular barcoded adaptors spanning alpha/delta and beta/gamma chains. From the reads, TCRdb called clonotypes with MiXCR, one entry per CDR3 protein. In the table there are 35,000 to 40,000 distinct CDR3 sequences, approximately 14% of which are singletons. Sequenced: a population of CD138-negative cells sorted from bone marrow. All receptors come from a donor aged 40 or older with multiple myeloma.

This clonotype came up many times. The CDR3 reads CSARDRVGVPSGANVLTF. CDR3 in DNA: TGCAGTGCTAGAGATCGGGTAGGGGTGCCATCTGGGGCCAACGTCCTGACTTTC. The chain recombines TRBV20-1 with TRBJ2-6; perhaps TRBD1 as D (5 bases). CDR1 and CDR2 (germline): DFQATT, SNEGSKA (reference sequence). CDR3 length: 18 amino acids. Trimming removed 0 bases at V and 1 base at J, with 16 bases between.

In regard to this clonotype: A clone one base away is much larger, so this may be a read error. The gene calls are TRBV29-1 and TRBJ2-1; TRBD2 matches 7 bases. Germline-derived CDR1 and CDR2 are SQVTM and ANQGSEA. The CDR3 is 14 residues long. The ends lost 5 bases at V and 1 base at J; junction bases unmatched: 5. In DNA, the CDR3 is TGCAGCGTTAGAACTAGCGATTCCTACAATGAGCAGTTCTTC. Its protein product is CSVRTSDSYNEQFF.

V is TRBV5-1 and J is TRBJ2-3; 14 bases fit TRBD2. The CDR3 spans 19 residues. The V and J ends lost 0 bases and 2 bases, in that order; junction bases with no gene match: 8. From germline, CDR1 is SGHRS and CDR2 YFSETQ. The CDR3 region is CASSLGLAGGPKDTDTQYF. CDR3 sequence (DNA): TGCGCCAGCAGCTTGGGACTAGCGGGAGGGCCAAAGGACACAGATACGCAGTATTTT.

A remark on this clonotype: Since a far larger clone is one base different, this is likely a read error. This chain joins TRBV7-8 and TRBJ1-5, with no clear D. With 2 bases removed from V and 1 base from J, the gap between germline ends came to 6 bases. This CDR3 has 14 residues. Germline CDR1 reads SGHVS; CDR2 reads FQNEAQ. CDR3 bases: TGTGCCAGCAGCTTAATGGGGAGCAATCAGCCCCAGCATTTT. Protein product: CASSLMGSNQPQHF.

This clonotype was counted many times. The chain recombines TRBV14 with TRBJ2-1, with TRBD2 matching over 14 bases. Germline V lookup: CDR1 SGHDN, CDR2 FVKESK. Trimming removed 3 bases from V and 9 bases from J; junction bases left unmatched: 1. The CDR3 is 14 residues long. The CDR3 coding sequence is TGTGCCAGCAGCCAGGGACTAGCGGGAGTTGAGCAGTTCTTC. The encoded protein is CASSQGLAGVEQFF. The complete variable domain, with remaining parts taken from reference TRBV14 and TRBJ2-1, reads EAGVTQFPSHSVIEKGQTVTLRCDPISGHDNLYWYRRVMGKEIKFLLHFVKESKQDESGMPNNRFLAERTGGTYSTLKVQPAELEDSGVYFCASSQGLAGVEQFFGPGTRLTVL.

Many counts were recorded for this clonotype. The chain couples TRBV28 to TRBJ2-5, with D perhaps TRBD1 or TRBD2 (7 bases each). V was trimmed by 5 bases and J by 2 bases, leaving 12 bases between them. The CDR3 consists of 14 residues. Germline CDR1 reads MDHEN; CDR2 reads SYDVKM. The CDR3 sequence is CASSAGGGQETQYF. The CDR3 DNA follows: TGTGCCAGCAGTGCAGGGGGGGGACAAGAGACCCAGTACTTC.

This clonotype was recorded at least ten times. The CDR3 here is CSARDPAGDADTQYF. CDR3 nucleotides: TGCAGTGCTAGAGATCCAGCGGGAGACGCAGATACGCAGTATTTT. The chain uses TRBV20-1 and TRBJ2-3, with 8 bases lining up with TRBD2. With V trimmed by 0 bases and J by 4 bases, 6 bases remained unmatched. Germline V lookup: CDR1 DFQATT, CDR2 SNEGSKA (reference sequence). There are 15 residues in the CDR3.

This clonotype was detected many times. This sequence joins TRBV7-6 and TRBJ1-4; a weak D match, TRBD1 (6 bases). The CDR3 consists of 15 residues. CDR1 is SGHVS, CDR2 FNYEAQ, per germline. Trimming took 6 bases from V and 8 from J, leaving 19 bases between them. The CDR3 sequence is CASSRTGPPGEKLFF. As DNA, the CDR3 is TGTGCCAGCAGTCGAACAGGGCCCCCGGGGGAAAAACTGTTTTTT.

This clonotype was detected ten times or more. In nucleotides, the CDR3 is TGTGCCACCAGCAAAGCGGGGGGACCTCAAGAGACCCAGTACTTC. It specifies CATSKAGGPQETQYF. This chain links TRBV24-1 with TRBJ2-5, with 9 bases identical to TRBD2. This CDR3 region has 15 residues. J lost 2 bases, V lost 7 bases, and 7 bases had no gene match. Germline lookup yields CDR1 KGHDR and CDR2 SFDVKD.